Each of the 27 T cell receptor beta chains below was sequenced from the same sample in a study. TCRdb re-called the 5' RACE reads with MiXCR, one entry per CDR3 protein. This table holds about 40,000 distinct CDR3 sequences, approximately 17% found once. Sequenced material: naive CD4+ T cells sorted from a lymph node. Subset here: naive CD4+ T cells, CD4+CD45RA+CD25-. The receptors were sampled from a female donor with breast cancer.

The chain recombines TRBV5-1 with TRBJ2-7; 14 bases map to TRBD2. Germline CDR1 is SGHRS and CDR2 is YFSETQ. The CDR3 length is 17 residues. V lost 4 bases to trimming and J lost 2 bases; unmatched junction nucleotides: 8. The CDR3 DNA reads TGCGCCAGCAGCCAGGAGACTAGCGGGAGGGGGACCTACGAGCAGTACTTC. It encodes CASSQETSGRGTYEQYF.

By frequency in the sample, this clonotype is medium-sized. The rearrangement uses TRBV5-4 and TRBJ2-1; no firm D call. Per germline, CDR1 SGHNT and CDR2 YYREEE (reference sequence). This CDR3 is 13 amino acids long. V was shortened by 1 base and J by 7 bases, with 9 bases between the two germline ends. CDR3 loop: CASSLSLQNEQFF. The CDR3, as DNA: TGTGCCAGCAGCTTGTCACTACAGAATGAGCAGTTCTTC. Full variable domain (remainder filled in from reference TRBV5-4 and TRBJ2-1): ETGVTQSPTHLIKTRGQQVTLRCSSQSGHNTVSWYQQALGQGPQFIFQYYREEENGRGNFPPRFSGLQFPNYSSELNVNALELDDSALYLCASSLSLQNEQFFGPGTRLTVL.

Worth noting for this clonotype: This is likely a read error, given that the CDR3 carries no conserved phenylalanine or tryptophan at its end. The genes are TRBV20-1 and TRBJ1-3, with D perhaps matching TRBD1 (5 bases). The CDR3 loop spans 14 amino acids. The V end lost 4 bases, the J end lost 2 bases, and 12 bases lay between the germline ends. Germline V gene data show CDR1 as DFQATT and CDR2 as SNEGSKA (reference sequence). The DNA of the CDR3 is TGCAGTGCTACCCACCAGGGCCCTGGAAACACCATATATTGT. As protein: CSATHQGPGNTIYC.

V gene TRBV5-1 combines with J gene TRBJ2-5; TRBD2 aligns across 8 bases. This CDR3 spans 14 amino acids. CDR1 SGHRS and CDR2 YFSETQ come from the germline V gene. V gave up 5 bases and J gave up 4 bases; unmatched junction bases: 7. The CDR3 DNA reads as TGCGCCAGCAGATCCTTCGGGGGGGCAGAGACCCAGTACTTC. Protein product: CASRSFGGAETQYF.

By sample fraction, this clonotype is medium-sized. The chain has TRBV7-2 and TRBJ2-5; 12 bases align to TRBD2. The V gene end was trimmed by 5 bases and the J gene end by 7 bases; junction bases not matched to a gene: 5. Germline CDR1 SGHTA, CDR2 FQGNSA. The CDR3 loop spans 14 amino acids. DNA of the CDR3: TGTGCCAGCAGCCCGACGACTAGCGGGAGGACCCAGTACTTC. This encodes CASSPTTSGRTQYF.

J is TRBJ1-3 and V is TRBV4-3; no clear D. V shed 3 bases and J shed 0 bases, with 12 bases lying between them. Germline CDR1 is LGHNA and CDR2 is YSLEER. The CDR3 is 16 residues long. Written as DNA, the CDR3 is TGCGCCAGCAGCCAGTTGCGGTCTAACTCTGGAAACACCATATATTTT. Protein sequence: CASSQLRSNSGNTIYF.

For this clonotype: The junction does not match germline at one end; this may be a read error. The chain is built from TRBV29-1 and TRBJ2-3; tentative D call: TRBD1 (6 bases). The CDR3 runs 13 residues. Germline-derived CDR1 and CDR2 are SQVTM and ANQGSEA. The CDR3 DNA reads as TGCAGCGCCTCTGGACAGCTAGAAGATACGCTGTATTTT. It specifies CSASGQLEDTLYF.

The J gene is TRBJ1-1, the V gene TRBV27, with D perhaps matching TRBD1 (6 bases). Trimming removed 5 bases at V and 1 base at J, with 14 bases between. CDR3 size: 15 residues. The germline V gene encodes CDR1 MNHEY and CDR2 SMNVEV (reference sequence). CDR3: CASSRTEAPNTEAFF. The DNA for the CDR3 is TGTGCCAGCAGTCGGACAGAAGCCCCGAACACTGAAGCTTTCTTT.

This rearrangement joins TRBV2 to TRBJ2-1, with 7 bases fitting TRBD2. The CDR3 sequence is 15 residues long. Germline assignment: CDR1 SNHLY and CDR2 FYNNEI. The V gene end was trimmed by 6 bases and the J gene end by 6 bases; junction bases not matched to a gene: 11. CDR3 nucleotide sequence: TGTGCCAGCAGAGAGTCAAGCGGGAACTCCAATGAGCAGTTCTTC. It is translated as CASRESSGNSNEQFF.

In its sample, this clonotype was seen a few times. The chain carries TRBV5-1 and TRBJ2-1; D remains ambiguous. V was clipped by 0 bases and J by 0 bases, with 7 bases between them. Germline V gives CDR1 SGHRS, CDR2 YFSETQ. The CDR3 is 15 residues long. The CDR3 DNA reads TGCGCCAGCAGCTTGGGAGCAGTCTCCTACAATGAGCAGTTCTTC. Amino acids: CASSLGAVSYNEQFF.

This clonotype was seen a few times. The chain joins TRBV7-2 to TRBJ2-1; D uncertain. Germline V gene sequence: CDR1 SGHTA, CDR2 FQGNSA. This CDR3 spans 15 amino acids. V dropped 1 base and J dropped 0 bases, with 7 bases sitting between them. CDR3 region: CASSLVSTSYNEQFF. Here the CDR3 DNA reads TGTGCCAGCAGCTTAGTCTCAACCTCCTACAATGAGCAGTTCTTC.

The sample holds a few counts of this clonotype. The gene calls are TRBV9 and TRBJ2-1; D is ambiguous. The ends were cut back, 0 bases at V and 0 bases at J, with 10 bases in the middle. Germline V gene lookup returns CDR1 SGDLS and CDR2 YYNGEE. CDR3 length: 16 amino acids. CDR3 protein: CASSVGPHHSYNEQFF. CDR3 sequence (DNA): TGTGCCAGCAGCGTAGGCCCCCATCACTCCTACAATGAGCAGTTCTTC.

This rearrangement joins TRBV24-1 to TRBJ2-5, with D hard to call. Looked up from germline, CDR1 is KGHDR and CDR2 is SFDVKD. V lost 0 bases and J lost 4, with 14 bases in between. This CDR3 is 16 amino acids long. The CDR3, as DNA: TGTGCCACCAGTGATTTGGGCAGTGGGCCAGCAGAGACCCAGTACTTC. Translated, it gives CATSDLGSGPAETQYF.

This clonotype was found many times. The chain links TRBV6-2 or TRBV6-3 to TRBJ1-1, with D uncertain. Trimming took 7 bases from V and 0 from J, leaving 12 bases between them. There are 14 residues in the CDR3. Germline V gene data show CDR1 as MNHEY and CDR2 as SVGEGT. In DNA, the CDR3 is TGTGCCAGCACCTTAGACGGGGTGAACACTGAAGCTTTCTTT. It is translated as CASTLDGVNTEAFF.

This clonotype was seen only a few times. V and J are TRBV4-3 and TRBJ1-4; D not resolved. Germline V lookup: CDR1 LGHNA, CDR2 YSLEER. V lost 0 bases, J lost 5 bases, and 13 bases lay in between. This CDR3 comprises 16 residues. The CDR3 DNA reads TGCGCCAGCAGCCAAGAATGGGCGACACCCAATGAAAAACTGTTTTTT. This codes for CASSQEWATPNEKLFF.

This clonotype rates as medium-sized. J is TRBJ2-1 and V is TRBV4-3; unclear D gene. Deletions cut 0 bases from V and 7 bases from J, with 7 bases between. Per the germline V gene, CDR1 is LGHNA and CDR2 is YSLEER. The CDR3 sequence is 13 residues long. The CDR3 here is CASSQDIWNEQFF. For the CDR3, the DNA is TGCGCCAGCAGCCAAGACATTTGGAATGAGCAGTTCTTC.

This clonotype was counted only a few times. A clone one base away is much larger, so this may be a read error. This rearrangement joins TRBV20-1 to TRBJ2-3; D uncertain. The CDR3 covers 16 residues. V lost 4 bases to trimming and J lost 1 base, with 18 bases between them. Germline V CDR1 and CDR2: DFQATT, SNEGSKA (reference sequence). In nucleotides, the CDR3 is TGCAGTGCTACACCGGGTCACAGTGGGCGCACAGATACGCAGTATTTT. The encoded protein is CSATPGHSGRTDTQYF.

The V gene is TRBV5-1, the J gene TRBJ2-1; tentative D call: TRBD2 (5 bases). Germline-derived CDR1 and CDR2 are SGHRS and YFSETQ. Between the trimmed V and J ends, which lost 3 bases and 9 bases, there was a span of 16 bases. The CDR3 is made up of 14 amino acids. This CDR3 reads CASSSDFGESEQFF. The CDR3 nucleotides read TGCGCCAGCAGCTCCGACTTCGGGGAGAGTGAGCAGTTCTTC. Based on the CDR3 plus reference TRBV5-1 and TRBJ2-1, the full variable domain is KAGVTQTPRYLIKTRGQQVTLSCSPISGHRSVSWYQQTPGQGLQFLFEYFSETQRNKGNFPGRFSGRQFSNSRSEMNVSTLELGDSALYLCASSSDFGESEQFFGPGTRLTVL.

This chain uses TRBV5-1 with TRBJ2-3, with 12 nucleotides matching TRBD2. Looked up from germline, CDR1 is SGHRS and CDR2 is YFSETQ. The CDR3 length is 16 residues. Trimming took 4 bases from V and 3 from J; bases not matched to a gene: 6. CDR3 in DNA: TGCGCCAGCAGCCAAACCGGACTAGCGGGAACAGATACGCAGTATTTT. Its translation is CASSQTGLAGTDTQYF.

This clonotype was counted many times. This CDR3 is CASSYSRVEGYGYTF. Here the CDR3 DNA reads TGTGCCAGCAGTTACTCGCGAGTAGAAGGCTATGGCTACACCTTC. The V call is TRBV6-5, the J call TRBJ1-2; D is undetermined. Per germline, CDR1 MNHEY and CDR2 SVGAGI. CDR3 length: 15 amino acids. Trimming shortened V by 0 bases and J by 4 bases, and 12 bases separated the two germline ends.

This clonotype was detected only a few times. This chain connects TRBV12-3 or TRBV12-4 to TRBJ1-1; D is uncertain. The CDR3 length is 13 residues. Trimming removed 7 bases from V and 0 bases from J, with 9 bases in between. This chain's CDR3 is CASTSTVNTEAFF. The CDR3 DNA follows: TGTGCCAGCACCTCGACCGTGAACACTGAAGCTTTCTTT.

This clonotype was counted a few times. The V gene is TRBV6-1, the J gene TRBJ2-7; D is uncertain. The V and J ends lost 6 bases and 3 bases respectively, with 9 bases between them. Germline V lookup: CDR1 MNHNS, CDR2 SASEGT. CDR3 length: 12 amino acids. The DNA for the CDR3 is TGTGCCAGCAGCCCCACCGACTACGAGCAGTACTTC. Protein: CASSPTDYEQYF.

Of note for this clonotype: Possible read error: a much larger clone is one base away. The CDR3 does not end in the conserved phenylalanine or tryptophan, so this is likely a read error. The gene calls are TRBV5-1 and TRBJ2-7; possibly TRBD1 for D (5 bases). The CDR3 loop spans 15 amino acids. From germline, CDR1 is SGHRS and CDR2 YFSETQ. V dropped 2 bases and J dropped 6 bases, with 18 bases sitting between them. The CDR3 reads CASSLQTGPTTEQYI. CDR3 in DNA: TGCGCCAGCAGCTTACAAACAGGACCAACCACCGAGCAGTACATC.

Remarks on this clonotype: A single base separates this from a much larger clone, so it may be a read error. The CDR3 loop is CSAKESSINYGYTF. The CDR3 DNA reads TGCAGTGCTAAAGAAAGCTCCATTAACTATGGCTACACCTTC. This chain links TRBV20-1 with TRBJ1-2; D call uncertain. Germline CDR1 reads DFQATT; CDR2 reads SNEGSKA (reference sequence). V shed 4 bases and J shed 1 base, with 13 bases lying between them. This CDR3 is built from 14 residues.

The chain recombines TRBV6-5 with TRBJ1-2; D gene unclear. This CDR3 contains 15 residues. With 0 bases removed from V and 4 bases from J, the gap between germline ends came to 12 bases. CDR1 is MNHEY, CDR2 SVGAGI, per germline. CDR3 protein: CASSYSIRVGYGYTF. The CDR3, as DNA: TGTGCCAGCAGTTACTCGATTCGGGTCGGCTATGGCTACACCTTC.

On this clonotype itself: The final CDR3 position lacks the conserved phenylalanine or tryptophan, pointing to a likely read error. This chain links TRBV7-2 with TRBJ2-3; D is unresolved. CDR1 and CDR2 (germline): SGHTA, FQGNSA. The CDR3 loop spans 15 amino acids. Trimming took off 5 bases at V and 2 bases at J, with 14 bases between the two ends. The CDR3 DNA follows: TGTGCCAGCAGCCCACAATACTATAACACAGATACGCAGTATGTT. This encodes CASSPQYYNTDTQYV.

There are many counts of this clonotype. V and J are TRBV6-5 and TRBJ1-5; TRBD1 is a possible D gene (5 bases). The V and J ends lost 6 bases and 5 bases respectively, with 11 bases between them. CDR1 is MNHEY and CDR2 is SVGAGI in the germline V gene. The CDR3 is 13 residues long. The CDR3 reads CASSPDRYQPQHF. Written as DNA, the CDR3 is TGTGCCAGCAGCCCCGACAGATATCAGCCCCAGCATTTT.